This T cell receptor (beta chain) stems from a study of regulatory T cells in long-lasting Graves disease. The germline gives CDR1 LGHNT, CDR2 FRNRAP. This CDR3 is 17 amino acids long. V dropped 3 bases and J dropped 3; count of bases not matched to a gene: 9. This clonotype was recorded many times. What it recognizes is unknown. Arm-PCR with iRepertoire HTBI primers amplified the CDR3 regions for these TCR beta libraries. TCRdb reprocessed the multiplex PCR reads with MiXCR, giving one entry per CDR3 protein. The top ten hold about 7.6% of the sample, which has 400,000 to 500,000 distinct CDR3 sequences, 15% seen once. Indicated time point: newly diagnosed GD, antithyroid drugs for less than 3 months. Making the TCR library involved RNA that had been extracted from PBMCs. Whole-study findings and limits: Authors noted too few samples as a limitation.

This sample also appeared in a second study, on T cells in Graves' hyperthyroidism and ophthalmopathy. That publication notes: Median prediction lead before ophthalmopathy onset was 6.5 months with the model.

This clonotype originated in a woman aged 35 to 49 with Graves disease. The genes are TRBV12-5 and TRBJ2-3; 10 bases agree with TRBD2. The sequenced sample was peripheral blood mononuclear cells (PBMCs), obtained at new diagnosis, from a patient treated with antithyroid drugs. Here the CDR3 reads CASGLWPSGSGTDTQYF. CDR3 nucleotide sequence: TGTGCTAGTGGTTTATGGCCTAGCGGGAGTGGAACAGATACGCAGTATTTT.